The 9 T cell receptor beta chains in this list originate from one sample, sequenced in a study of blood T cell repertoires in COVID-19. Assay: immunoSEQ multiplex PCR; the TCRdb copy retains only in-frame clones and omits some. The table lists around 180,000 clones, 65% to 90% of them singletons. Sequencing input: peripheral blood. Source of these receptors: a human donor in a cohort sampled during active COVID-19.

This chain uses TRBV5-1 with TRBJ2-3; 13 positions agree with TRBD2. V lost 4 bases to trimming and J lost 3 bases; unmatched junction nucleotides: 5. The CDR3 totals 16 residues. Germline lookup yields CDR1 SGHRS and CDR2 YFSETQ. The CDR3 here is CASSPGTSGTTDTQYF. CDR3 nucleotide sequence: TGCGCCAGCAGCCCGGGGACTAGCGGGACTACAGATACGCAGTATTTT.

The CDR3 spells CASSLPGGGFRGYTF. The CDR3 DNA sequence: TGTGCCAGCAGCTTACCGGGAGGGGGGTTCAGGGGCTACACCTTC. The genes are TRBV7-2 and TRBJ1-2, with D perhaps TRBD1 (6 bases). Trimming pared 2 bases from V and 8 bases from J, leaving 18 bases between. The CDR3 totals 15 residues. CDR1 and CDR2 from the germline V gene are SGHTA and FQGNSA.

The chain has TRBV3-1 (or the pseudogene TRBV3-2) and TRBJ2-5; maybe TRBD1 (5 bases). The V end was cut by 0 bases, the J end by 7 bases, with 6 bases between. CDR3 size: 12 residues. Germline-derived CDR1 and CDR2 are LGHDT and YNNKEL (reference sequence). The CDR3 DNA reads as TGTGCCAGCAGCCAAGATACAGGGACCCAGTACTTC. Residues: CASSQDTGTQYF.

The chain combines TRBV6-4 with TRBJ2-3; 7 positions agree with TRBD2. V was clipped by 3 bases and J by 0 bases; unmatched bases: 6. This CDR3 spans 16 amino acids. Germline loops: CDR1 MRHNA, CDR2 SNTAGT. The CDR3 coding sequence is TGTGCCAGCAGTGAGGCTAGCGGTTCTAGCACAGATACGCAGTATTTT. It is translated as CASSEASGSSTDTQYF.

The chain has TRBV19 and TRBJ2-7; D may be TRBD1 (6 bases). This CDR3 spans 13 amino acids. The V gene lost 3 bases and the J gene lost 3 bases, with 9 bases spanning the gap. CDR1 and CDR2 (germline): LNHDA, SQIVND (reference sequence). The CDR3 coding sequence is TGTGCCAGTAGTATCGCAGGGGACTACGAGCAGTACTTC. Its protein is CASSIAGDYEQYF. The complete variable domain, with remaining parts taken from reference TRBV19 and TRBJ2-7, reads DGGITQSPKYLFRKEGQNVTLSCEQNLNHDAMYWYRQDPGQGLRLIYYSQIVNDFQKGDIAEGYSVSREKKESFPLTVTSAQKNPTAFYLCASSIAGDYEQYFGPGTRLTVT.

The genes are TRBV7-3 and TRBJ1-1; TRBD1 is a possible D gene (6 bases). Trimming left V 0 bases short and J 1 base short, with 9 bases between. CDR1 is SGHTA and CDR2 is FQGTGA in the germline V gene. The CDR3 extends over 15 amino acids. This CDR3 is CASSLTHRENTEAFF. CDR3 coding DNA: TGTGCCAGCAGCTTAACCCACAGGGAGAACACTGAAGCTTTCTTT.

This clone was seen a handful of times. Other DNA sequences in the sample encode the same CDR3. This chain connects TRBV27 to TRBJ2-7, with a weak D call TRBD1 (6 bases). Trimming took off 3 bases at V and 1 base at J, with 7 bases between the two ends. The CDR3 is made up of 13 amino acids. Germline values: CDR1 MNHEY, CDR2 SMNVEV (reference sequence). The CDR3 reads CASSLDRSYEQYF. CDR3 bases: TGTGCCAGCAGTTTGGACAGATCCTACGAGCAGTACTTC.

The rearrangement uses TRBV5-1 and TRBJ2-5; 7 bases are shared with TRBD2. The junction had 8 bases not matched to a gene; V was cut back by 1 base and J by 2 bases. This CDR3 has 16 amino acids. Germline-derived CDR1 and CDR2 are SGHRS and YFSETQ. The CDR3, as DNA: TGCGCCAGCAGCTTGAGTTCTAGCGGCGTACAAGAGACCCAGTACTTC. It specifies CASSLSSSGVQETQYF.

The chain uses TRBV2 and TRBJ2-7, with 7 bases fitting TRBD2. This CDR3 contains 15 residues. The trim removed 1 base at V and 5 bases at J, leaving 8 bases unmatched. Per the germline V gene, CDR1 is SNHLY and CDR2 is FYNNEI. CDR3 bases: TGTGCCAGCAGTGAAGAGGGAGGGGTGAGCAACGAGCAGTACTTC. Its protein is CASSEEGGVSNEQYF.